The sequence of this TCR beta chain was determined in a study of human T cells and chemical hapten exposure. Study context: The sensitizer, 2% DPC, was used on around 2 cm by around 2 cm of upper inner arm skin. The patch tests put 0.01% DPC on the skin of the upper back and were read 6 days later.

CDR3 length: 20 amino acids. V gave up 6 bases and J gave up 4 bases; unmatched junction bases: 26. Germline V gives CDR1 MNHEY, CDR2 SVGAGI. This clonotype occurred many times. Time point: patch test 1, 2 weeks after DPC sensitization. As for treatment: therapeutic diphenylcyclopropenone sensitization with weekly scalp DPC. From the RACE reads, TCRdb called clonotypes with MiXCR, one entry per CDR3 protein. The sample lists around 160,000 distinct CDR3 sequences; roughly 15% were seen once. This receptor was identified in a woman in her 30s with alopecia areata. Some clones in this sample may be carry-over from other donors' samples. The material was whole blood, obtained in connection with sensitization to the hapten diphenylcyclopropenone (DPC). The V and J genes are TRBV6-5 and TRBJ1-1, with 7 bases that match TRBD1. DNA for the CDR3: TGTGCCAGCAGACACCGACCCCCCAGGGGGTTACTCCCAAGGTCCACTGAAGCTTTCTTT. It is translated as CASRHRPPRGLLPRSTEAFF.